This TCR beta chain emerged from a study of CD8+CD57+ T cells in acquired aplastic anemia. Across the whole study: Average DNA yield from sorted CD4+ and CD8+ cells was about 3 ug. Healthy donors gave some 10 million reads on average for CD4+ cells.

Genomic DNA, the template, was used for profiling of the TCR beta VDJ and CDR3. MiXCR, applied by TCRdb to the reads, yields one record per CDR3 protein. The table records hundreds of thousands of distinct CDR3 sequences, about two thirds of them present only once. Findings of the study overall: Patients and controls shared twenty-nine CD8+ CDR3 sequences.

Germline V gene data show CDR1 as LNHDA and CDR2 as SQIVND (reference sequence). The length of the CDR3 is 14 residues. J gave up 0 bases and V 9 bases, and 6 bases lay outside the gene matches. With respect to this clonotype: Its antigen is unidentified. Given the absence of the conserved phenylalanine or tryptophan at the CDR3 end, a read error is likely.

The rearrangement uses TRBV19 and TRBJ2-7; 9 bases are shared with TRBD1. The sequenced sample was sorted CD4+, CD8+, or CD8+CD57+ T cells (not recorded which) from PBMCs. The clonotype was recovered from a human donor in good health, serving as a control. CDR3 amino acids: CASSLQGASYEQYG. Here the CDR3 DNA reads TGTGCCAGCAGCCTACAGGGGGCCTCCTACGAGCAGTACGGG.